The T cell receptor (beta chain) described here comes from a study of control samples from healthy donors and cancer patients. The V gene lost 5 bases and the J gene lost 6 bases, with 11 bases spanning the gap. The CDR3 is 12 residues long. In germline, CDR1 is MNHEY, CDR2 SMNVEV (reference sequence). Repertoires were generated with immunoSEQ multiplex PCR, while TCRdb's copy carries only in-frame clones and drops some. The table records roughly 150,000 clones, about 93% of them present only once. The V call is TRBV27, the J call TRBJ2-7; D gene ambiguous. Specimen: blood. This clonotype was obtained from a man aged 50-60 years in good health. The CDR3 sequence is CASSTPSGEQYF. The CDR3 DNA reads TGTGCCAGCAGTACCCCCTCCGGCGAGCAGTACTTC.